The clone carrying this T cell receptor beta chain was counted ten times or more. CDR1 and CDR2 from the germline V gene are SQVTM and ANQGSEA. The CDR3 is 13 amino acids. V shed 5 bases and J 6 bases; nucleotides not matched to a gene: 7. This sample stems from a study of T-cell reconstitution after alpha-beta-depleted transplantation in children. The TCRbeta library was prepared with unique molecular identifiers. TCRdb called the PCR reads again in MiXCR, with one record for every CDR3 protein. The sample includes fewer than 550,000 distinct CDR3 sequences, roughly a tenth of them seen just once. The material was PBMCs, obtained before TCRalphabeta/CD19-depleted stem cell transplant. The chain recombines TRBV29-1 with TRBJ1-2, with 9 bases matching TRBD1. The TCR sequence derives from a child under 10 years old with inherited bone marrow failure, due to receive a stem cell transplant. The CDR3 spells CSVITGTGNGYTF. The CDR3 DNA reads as TGCAGCGTTATAACCGGGACAGGGAATGGCTACACCTTC.